These 8 T cell receptor beta chains share one sample of origin, sequenced in a study of regulatory T cells in long-lasting Graves disease. Researchers made TCR beta libraries by using iRepertoire HTBI primers and running Arm-PCR on CDR3 regions. TCRdb re-called the multiplex PCR reads with MiXCR, one entry per CDR3 protein. The table has 540,000 or so distinct CDR3 sequences, approximately 13% seen once. This sample's time point: newly diagnosed GD, antithyroid drugs for less than 3 months. The TCR library was made from RNA that had been extracted from PBMCs in TRIzol. The sample was also reused in another study, on T cells in Graves' hyperthyroidism and ophthalmopathy.

The sequences come from peripheral blood mononuclear cells (PBMCs), collected at new diagnosis, from a patient treated with antithyroid drugs. Receptor source: a man aged 25 to 40 with Graves disease.

This sequence joins TRBV14 and TRBJ1-3, with D unresolved. The length of the CDR3 is 16 residues. Germline V CDR1 and CDR2: SGHDN, FVKESK. The V end lost 4 bases, the J end lost 9 bases, and 22 bases lay between the germline ends. CDR3 DNA: TGTGCCAGCAGCCGAACCATAGGTGCTCTGGATGGCACCATATATTTT. This gives the protein CASSRTIGALDGTIYF. Full variable domain (rest looked up from reference TRBV14 and TRBJ1-3): EAGVTQFPSHSVIEKGQTVTLRCDPISGHDNLYWYRRVMGKEIKFLLHFVKESKQDESGMPNNRFLAERTGGTYSTLKVQPAELEDSGVYFCASSRTIGALDGTIYFGEGSWLTVV.

A note on this clonotype: A read error is the likely source, as a far larger clone sits one nucleotide away. The V gene is TRBV27, the J gene TRBJ2-1; D possibly uses TRBD1 or TRBD2 (5 bases each). The CDR3 length is 15 residues. Deletions cut 6 bases from V and 13 bases from J, with 25 bases between. CDR1 is MNHEY and CDR2 is SMNVEV in the germline V gene (reference sequence). CDR3 loop: CASRISQGDGETQFF. CDR3 DNA: TGTGCCAGCAGAATAAGCCAGGGTGATGGGGAGACCCAGTTCTTC.

This clonotype came up a few times. The chain is built from TRBV15 and TRBJ2-5, with D perhaps matching TRBD1 (6 bases). The CDR3 is made up of 15 amino acids. From germline, CDR1 is LNHNV and CDR2 YYDKDF (reference sequence). V was shortened by 0 bases and J by 10 bases, with 18 bases between the two germline ends. The CDR3 region is CATSRDLDSKTFQYF. The CDR3 DNA sequence: TGTGCCACCAGCAGAGATCTGGACAGCAAGACCTTCCAGTACTTC. Full variable domain (missing parts from reference TRBV15 and TRBJ2-5): DAMVIQNPRYQVTQFGKPVTLSCSQTLNHNVMYWYQQKSSQAPKLLFHYYDKDFNNEADTPDNFQSRRPNTSFCFLDIRSPGLGDTAMYLCATSRDLDSKTFQYFGPGTRLLVL.

This clonotype was observed many times. The CDR3, as DNA: TGTGCCAGCAGCCCAGGTGACATCCCCTCCTACGAGCAGTACTTC. Translating it yields CASSPGDIPSYEQYF. The gene calls are TRBV7-9 and TRBJ2-7; D is unclear. This CDR3 comprises 15 residues. CDR1 and CDR2 from the germline V gene are SEHNR and FQNEAQ (reference sequence). The V and J ends lost 5 bases and 0 bases respectively, with 14 bases between them.

This clonotype was seen ten or more times. This rearrangement joins TRBV9 to TRBJ1-1; 7 nucleotides match TRBD1. V gave up 4 bases and J gave up 5 bases; unmatched junction bases: 8. The germline V gene has CDR1 SGDLS and CDR2 YYNGEE. CDR3 length: 14 residues. The CDR3 protein is CASSPPTGRTEAFF. Here the CDR3 DNA reads TGTGCCAGCAGCCCACCGACAGGGCGTACTGAAGCTTTCTTT.

The J gene is TRBJ2-7, the V gene TRBV5-1; D is perhaps TRBD1 (5 bases). With 5 bases removed from V and 0 bases from J, the gap between germline ends came to 9 bases. Germline-derived CDR1 and CDR2 are SGHRS and YFSETQ. This CDR3 comprises 13 residues. This CDR3 is CASRLQASYEQYF. The CDR3 DNA reads as TGCGCCAGCAGATTACAGGCCTCCTACGAGCAGTACTTC.

The genes are TRBV5-1 and TRBJ2-1; 7 bases match TRBD2. This CDR3 spans 14 amino acids. V shed 0 bases, J shed 14 bases, and the junction held 11 bases outside the gene matches. Germline CDR1 and CDR2: SGHRS and YFSETQ. The CDR3 DNA follows: TGCGCCAGCAGCTTGGACGGGACTACCGGAGAGGAGTTCTTC. Its protein product is CASSLDGTTGEEFF. Using reference TRBV5-1 and TRBJ2-1 for the parts outside the CDR3, the full variable domain is KAGVTQTPRYLIKTRGQQVTLSCSPISGHRSVSWYQQTPGQGLQFLFEYFSETQRNKGNFPGRFSGRQFSNSRSEMNVSTLELGDSALYLCASSLDGTTGEEFFGPGTRLTVL.

This clonotype has at least ten counts. The chain recombines TRBV20-1 with TRBJ2-7, with TRBD2 matching 9 bases. The CDR3 consists of 16 residues. The junction had 11 bases not matched to a gene; V was cut back by 3 bases and J by 2 bases. Germline V gene sequence: CDR1 DFQATT, CDR2 SNEGSKA (reference sequence). DNA of the CDR3: TGCAGTGCTAGGGGGGGGGGACTAGCTTCCCCCTACGAGCAGTACTTC. Its translation is CSARGGGLASPYEQYF.